This T cell receptor beta chain comes out of a study of OX40 agonist ivuxolimab in advanced cancers. Study-level points and caveats: What antigens the expanded peripheral T cells recognized was never established.

The CDR3 has 14 amino acids. V gave up 2 bases and J gave up 6 bases, with 15 bases separating them. Germline-derived CDR1 and CDR2 are SGDLS and YYNGEE. As concerns this clone: Its target is not known.

Only in-frame clones appear in the TCRdb table, and some are missing; sequencing was by immunoSEQ multiplex PCR. The sample has roughly 69,000 clones, 91% seen once. This sequence was found in an adult with an advanced solid tumor such as melanoma, head and neck, liver or kidney cancer. The sample consisted of CD4+ or CD8+ T cells sorted from blood, taken in a trial of the OX40 agonist ivuxolimab. The J gene is TRBJ2-7, the V gene TRBV9; D unclear. The CDR3 DNA reads as TGTGCCAGCAGCGTTAAGGGCGTAACAACCGAGCAGTACTTC. The encoded protein is CASSVKGVTTEQYF.